The 25 T cell receptor beta chains in this list originate from one sample, sequenced in a study of cytomegalovirus exposure and HLA in healthy donors. Repertoires were generated with immunoSEQ multiplex PCR, while TCRdb's copy carries only in-frame clones and drops some. The data show more than 55,000 clones, approximately 90% seen once. The sample comprised PBMCs. The source of these receptors is a man aged 18 to 30 in good health and CMV-seronegative.

This clone appeared a single time. V usage is TRBV2 and J usage is TRBJ2-1, with 8 bases fitting TRBD2. CDR1 is SNHLY and CDR2 is FYNNEI in the germline V gene. The length of the CDR3 is 15 residues. V was pared by 1 base and J by 5 bases, with 4 bases of the junction left unmatched. CDR3 in DNA: TGTGCCAGCAGTGAAGACGGGAGGGGAAACAATGAGCAGTTCTTC. The encoded protein is CASSEDGRGNNEQFF.

The V call is TRBV7-9, the J call TRBJ1-5; no definite D call. The CDR3 consists of 12 residues. Trimming took off 8 bases at V and 2 bases at J, with 7 bases between the two ends. In germline, CDR1 is SEHNR, CDR2 FQNEAQ (reference sequence). CDR3 protein: CASADGNQPQHF. The CDR3 nucleotides are TGTGCCAGCGCGGATGGCAATCAGCCCCAGCATTTT.

V is TRBV11-3 and J is TRBJ2-1; 8 nucleotides line up with TRBD1. In germline, CDR1 is SGHNT, CDR2 YENEEA. V was pared by 5 bases and J by 9 bases, with 12 bases of the junction left unmatched. This CDR3 has 15 residues. CDR3 residues: CASSPGQGQMLEQFF. CDR3 DNA: TGTGCCAGCAGCCCCGGACAGGGCCAGATGCTTGAGCAGTTCTTC. The variable domain in full, completed from reference TRBV11-3 and TRBJ2-1, reads EAGVVQSPRYKIIEKKQPVAFWCNPISGHNTLYWYLQNLGQGPELLIRYENEEAVDDSQLPKDRFSAERLKGVDSTLKIQPAELGDSAVYLCASSPGQGQMLEQFFGPGTRLTVL.

The genes are TRBV27 and TRBJ2-7; 8 nucleotides line up with TRBD2. Trimming cost V 0 bases and J 4 bases; bases outside gene matches: 5. This CDR3 is built from 15 residues. Germline loops: CDR1 MNHEY, CDR2 SMNVEV (reference sequence). The CDR3 sequence is CASSLSLAGRYEQYF. DNA of the CDR3: TGTGCCAGCAGTTTATCCCTAGCGGGTAGATACGAGCAGTACTTC.

The chain couples TRBV2 to TRBJ2-5; tentative D call: TRBD2 (5 bases). The germline gives CDR1 SNHLY, CDR2 FYNNEI. The CDR3 is made up of 16 amino acids. Trimming pared 3 bases from V and 0 bases from J, leaving 14 bases between. CDR3 in amino acids: CASSEASPNYQETQYF. Here the CDR3 DNA reads TGTGCCAGCAGTGAGGCTAGCCCTAACTACCAAGAGACCCAGTACTTC.

V usage is TRBV9 and J usage is TRBJ1-1; D may be TRBD1 (6 bases). The V gene's germline CDR1 is SGDLS and CDR2 YYNGEE. The CDR3 is 15 amino acids. V shed 4 bases and J shed 2 bases, with 15 bases lying between them. CDR3 amino acids: CASSRKTQGNTEAFF. The CDR3 bases are TGTGCCAGCAGCCGAAAGACACAGGGAAACACTGAAGCTTTCTTT.

The gene calls are TRBV7-9 and TRBJ2-7; 11 positions match TRBD2. After removal of 7 bases from V and 2 bases from J, the junction contained 7 bases not matched to a gene. Germline CDR1 SEHNR, CDR2 FQNEAQ (reference sequence). The CDR3 is made up of 15 amino acids. CDR3 sequence: CASTLDSGRAYEQYF. The CDR3 bases are TGTGCCAGCACCCTAGATAGCGGGAGGGCCTACGAGCAGTACTTC. The full variable domain, its missing parts supplied by reference TRBV7-9 and TRBJ2-7, is DTGVSQNPRHKITKRGQNVTFRCDPISEHNRLYWYRQTLGQGPEFLTYFQNEAQLEKSRLLSDRFSAERPKGSFSTLEIQRTEQGDSAMYLCASTLDSGRAYEQYFGPGTRLTVT.

This chain links TRBV11-1 with TRBJ2-7; 11 positions agree with TRBD2. This CDR3 is built from 15 residues. After removal of 5 bases from V and 2 bases from J, the junction contained 5 bases not matched to a gene. CDR1 is SGHAT, CDR2 FQDESV, per germline (reference sequence). CDR3 region: CASSAGLAEPYEQYF. Written as DNA, the CDR3 is TGTGCCAGCAGCGCGGGACTAGCGGAACCCTACGAGCAGTACTTC.

The chain is built from TRBV11-2 and TRBJ2-5, with D perhaps TRBD2 (5 bases). Looked up from germline, CDR1 is SGHAT and CDR2 is FQNNGV. V was trimmed by 5 bases and J by 2 bases, leaving 12 bases between them. This CDR3 region has 14 residues. The CDR3 reads CASSRGLLQETQYF. The CDR3 nucleotides read TGTGCCAGCAGCCGCGGGTTACTACAAGAGACCCAGTACTTC.

The gene calls are TRBV4-2 and TRBJ2-5; the match to TRBD2 covers 8 bases. The CDR3 totals 16 residues. V dropped 1 base and J dropped 5; count of bases not matched to a gene: 9. Germline V gene lookup returns CDR1 LGHNA and CDR2 YNFKEQ. DNA for the CDR3: TGTGCCAGCAGCCAAGGGCCAGCGGGAGAGCGGGAGACCCAGTACTTC. Encoded protein: CASSQGPAGERETQYF.

This rearrangement joins TRBV11-2 to TRBJ2-7, with 7 positions matching TRBD2. CDR3 length: 15 residues. The germline V gene has CDR1 SGHAT and CDR2 FQNNGV. V trimming: 5 bases; J trimming: 4 bases; junction bases outside the gene matches: 11. The CDR3 region has the DNA TGTGCCAGCAGCACAAGGACTAGTGTCTTATACGAGCAGTACTTC. This encodes CASSTRTSVLYEQYF.

Written as DNA, the CDR3 is TGTGCCAGCAGTGACCTAGCGGGAGGGGACGAGCAGTACTTC. Encoded protein: CASSDLAGGDEQYF. The chain recombines TRBV6-1 with TRBJ2-7; 12 bases align to TRBD2. The CDR3 extends over 14 amino acids. The V gene end was trimmed by 3 bases and the J gene end by 5 bases; junction bases not matched to a gene: 2. The germline V gene encodes CDR1 MNHNS and CDR2 SASEGT.

This chain connects TRBV7-6 to TRBJ1-2, with 9 bases fitting TRBD1. V shed 5 bases and J 2 bases; nucleotides not matched to a gene: 3. The CDR3 is 14 amino acids. Germline CDR1 reads SGHVS; CDR2 reads FNYEAQ. CDR3 residues: CASSPTGGNYGYTF. The CDR3 DNA is TGTGCCAGCAGCCCGACAGGGGGGAACTATGGCTACACCTTC.

This rearrangement joins TRBV19 to TRBJ2-2; 7 positions agree with TRBD1. Germline trimming cut 3 bases from V and 6 bases from J; bases unmatched to any gene: 7. Germline CDR1 LNHDA, CDR2 SQIVND (reference sequence). CDR3 size: 15 residues. CDR3 sequence: CASSIRPGTAGELFF. In nucleotides, the CDR3 is TGTGCCAGTAGTATCCGCCCTGGGACAGCCGGGGAGCTGTTTTTT. The full variable domain, rest sourced from reference TRBV19 and TRBJ2-2, is DGGITQSPKYLFRKEGQNVTLSCEQNLNHDAMYWYRQDPGQGLRLIYYSQIVNDFQKGDIAEGYSVSREKKESFPLTVTSAQKNPTAFYLCASSIRPGTAGELFFGEGSRLTVL.

This clone was seen only once. The rearrangement links TRBV20-1 to TRBJ2-5; D unclear. This CDR3 spans 11 amino acids. V was cut by 4 bases and J by 4 bases, with 7 bases left in between. The germline V gene encodes CDR1 DFQATT and CDR2 SNEGSKA (reference sequence). The DNA for the CDR3 is TGCAGTGCTAAAGTGCGAGAGACCCAGTACTTC. This encodes CSAKVRETQYF.

The V call is TRBV5-5, the J call TRBJ2-7; TRBD2 might be the D (6 bases). With 5 bases removed from V and 4 bases from J, the gap between germline ends came to 13 bases. Germline V CDR1 and CDR2: SGHKS, YYEKEE (reference sequence). The CDR3 runs 13 residues. CDR3 sequence: CASRGTSAYEQYF. CDR3 nucleotides: TGTGCCAGCAGGGGGACTTCGGCATACGAGCAGTACTTC.

V is TRBV6-5 and J is TRBJ2-3; the D is unclear. CDR1 MNHEY and CDR2 SVGAGI come from the germline V gene. Trimming took 8 bases from V and 5 from J, leaving 8 bases between them. This CDR3 region has 11 residues. CDR3 region: CASSREDTQYF. CDR3 bases: TGTGCCAGCTCTAGAGAAGATACGCAGTATTTT.

This clone was detected only once. The chain is built from TRBV4-2 and TRBJ2-1; 9 bases align to TRBD2. Germline lookup yields CDR1 LGHNA and CDR2 YNFKEQ. The V and J ends lost 5 bases and 7 bases, in that order; junction bases with no gene match: 3. The CDR3 is 13 amino acids. CDR3 nucleotides: TGTGCCAGCAGCGTAGCGGGAGTGAATGAGCAGTTCTTC. It yields the protein CASSVAGVNEQFF.

The J gene is TRBJ1-2, the V gene TRBV7-2, with D maybe TRBD1 (6 bases). Germline assignment: CDR1 SGHTA and CDR2 FQGNSA. The CDR3 is 13 residues long. V lost 1 base and J lost 3, with 6 bases in between. In DNA, the CDR3 is TGTGCCAGCAGCTTAGACAGGGACTATGGCTACACCTTC. It encodes CASSLDRDYGYTF.

The genes are TRBV28 and TRBJ1-1, with 8 bases fitting TRBD1. After removal of 6 bases from V and 4 bases from J, the junction contained 10 bases not matched to a gene. In germline, CDR1 is MDHEN, CDR2 SYDVKM. CDR3 length: 15 amino acids. The CDR3 reads CASRRAQGAGTEAFF. The DNA for the CDR3 is TGTGCCAGCAGACGCGCTCAGGGGGCCGGCACTGAAGCTTTCTTT.

The rearrangement uses TRBV2 and TRBJ2-3; no clear D. The CDR3 has 13 amino acids. CDR1 is SNHLY and CDR2 is FYNNEI in the germline V gene. V was pared by 6 bases and J by 3 bases, with 10 bases between. CDR3 loop: CASSPGRTDTQYF. In DNA form, the CDR3 reads TGTGCCAGCAGCCCAGGCCGGACAGATACGCAGTATTTT.

This clone was observed once. CDR3 sequence: CASSLDGRVDNEQFF. In DNA, the CDR3 is TGCGCCAGCAGCTTGGACGGGAGAGTCGACAATGAGCAGTTCTTC. V usage is TRBV5-1 and J usage is TRBJ2-1, with a tentative D call TRBD2 (6 bases). The CDR3 loop spans 15 amino acids. V was shortened by 0 bases and J by 5 bases, with 12 bases between the two germline ends. Germline V lookup: CDR1 SGHRS, CDR2 YFSETQ.

The rearrangement joins TRBV6-5 to TRBJ2-5; possibly TRBD2 for D (5 bases). V dropped 2 bases and J dropped 1 base, with 8 bases sitting between them. Looked up from germline, CDR1 is MNHEY and CDR2 is SVGAGI. There are 14 residues in the CDR3. The CDR3 spells CASSYRTAQETQYF. CDR3 bases: TGTGCCAGCAGTTACCGGACTGCCCAAGAGACCCAGTACTTC.

This clone was seen a handful of times. CDR3 DNA sequence: TGCGCCAGCAGCCAAGGGGTTTTGGCGAGGGTTCCCACTGAAGCTTTCTTT. This translates into CASSQGVLARVPTEAFF. The chain couples TRBV4-1 to TRBJ1-1, with D unclear. From germline, CDR1 is MGHRA and CDR2 YSYEKL. The CDR3 spans 17 residues. V was clipped by 1 base and J by 4 bases, with 19 bases between them.

CDR3 loop: CASSLDGGDTDTQYF. Written as DNA, the CDR3 is TGTGCCAGCAGCCTGGACGGGGGAGACACAGATACGCAGTATTTT. V and J are TRBV5-6 and TRBJ2-3; perhaps TRBD2 as D (6 bases). Germline values: CDR1 SGHDT, CDR2 YYEEEE. The ends were cut back, 4 bases at V and 2 bases at J, with 14 bases in the middle. CDR3 length: 15 amino acids.